This TCR beta chain was sequenced during a study of blood T cell repertoires in COVID-19. Trimming cost V 4 bases and J 2 bases; bases outside gene matches: 2. This CDR3 contains 14 residues. CDR1 SGHRS and CDR2 YFSETQ come from the germline V gene. Donors in Cohort 3 counted as recovered after two negative PCRs, clearance, or symptom resolution. Original analysis: The authors estimated nucleated cell counts from reference gene primer amplification. Clones were read by immunoSEQ multiplex PCR, and TCRdb kept only the in-frame ones, dropping some. V and J calls and clone size are those listed in that table; D and trimming were worked out from the DNA. The sample records about 350,000 clones, around 87% being singletons.

This TCR came from a woman aged 25-40 years who had recovered from COVID-19. The specimen was PBMCs or T cells enriched from blood (not recorded which). The chain carries TRBV5-1 and TRBJ2-1, with TRBD1 identical over 8 bases. DNA of the CDR3: TGCGCCAGCAGCCCGGACAGGGCCTACAATGAGCAGTTCTTC. As protein: CASSPDRAYNEQFF.